The 21 T cell receptor beta chains below were found in one sample sequenced in a study of T cells in Graves' hyperthyroidism and ophthalmopathy. The source material, RNA transcripts, was used to amplify TCR beta CDR3 regions. In the first-round RT-PCR of the TCR CDR3, the HTBI primer set was used. Each CDR3 protein is one row after TCRdb ran MiXCR on the multiplex PCR reads. The sample carries hundreds of thousands of distinct CDR3 sequences, less than 45% recorded once. The sequenced sample consisted of peripheral blood or thyroid tissue (not recorded which). Receptors originate from an adult man with Graves' disease, either hyperthyroidism or ophthalmopathy (not recorded which).

This sequence joins TRBV9 and TRBJ1-1; the D is unclear. The CDR3 has 13 amino acids. Per the germline V gene, CDR1 is SGDLS and CDR2 is YYNGEE. V was pared by 0 bases and J by 4 bases, with 7 bases between. The CDR3 reads CASSVGQLTEAFF. The CDR3, as DNA: TGTGCCAGCAGCGTAGGGCAGCTCACTGAAGCTTTCTTT.

In this sample, this clonotype turned up a few times. This sequence joins TRBV11-2 and TRBJ1-1, with 7 nucleotides matching TRBD1. The CDR3 consists of 15 residues. CDR1 and CDR2 from the germline V gene are SGHAT and FQNNGV. The trim removed 2 bases at V and 1 base at J, leaving 4 bases unmatched. The CDR3 here is CASSLSWDRNTEAFF. The CDR3 DNA reads as TGTGCCAGCAGCTTAAGTTGGGACAGGAACACTGAAGCTTTCTTT.

The chain is built from TRBV29-1 and TRBJ2-7; D ambiguous. This CDR3 has 12 amino acids. Germline assignment: CDR1 SQVTM and CDR2 ANQGSEA. Trimming shortened V by 6 bases and J by 2 bases, and 11 bases separated the two germline ends. The CDR3 here is CSVGNGAYEQYF. In nucleotides, the CDR3 is TGCAGCGTGGGGAACGGAGCCTACGAGCAGTACTTC.

The chain recombines TRBV10-3 with TRBJ1-6; 8 bases line up with TRBD1. The CDR3 loop spans 15 amino acids. CDR1 and CDR2 (germline): ENHRY, SYGVKD. The V segment lost 3 bases and the J segment 8 bases; nucleotides outside the gene matches: 6. The CDR3 loop is CAISETGGLHSPLHF. CDR3 nucleotide sequence: TGTGCCATCAGTGAAACAGGGGGACTACATTCACCCCTCCACTTT.

Points on this clonotype: A read error may be the cause here, since a much bigger clone is one base away. The chain has TRBV20-1 and TRBJ2-5; no firm D call. V was pared by 3 bases and J by 2 bases, with 7 bases between. CDR1 is DFQATT and CDR2 is SNEGSKA in the germline V gene (reference sequence). CDR3 length: 12 residues. CDR3: CSASDWQETQYF. The CDR3 nucleotides are TGCAGTGCTAGCGACTGGCAAGAGACCCAGTACTTC.

The gene calls are TRBV24-1 and TRBJ2-5; 11 bases are shared with TRBD1. This CDR3 has 18 residues. The germline V gene has CDR1 KGHDR and CDR2 SFDVKD. V was pared by 8 bases and J by 0 bases, with 13 bases of the junction left unmatched. The CDR3, as DNA: TGTGCCACCATATCCCCTGGACAGGGGGCGACGAACCAAGAGACCCAGTACTTC. Translation gives CATISPGQGATNQETQYF.

This clonotype occurred once. The chain uses TRBV29-1 and TRBJ1-2; TRBD1 might be the D (6 bases). Germline CDR1 reads SQVTM; CDR2 reads ANQGSEA. CDR3 length: 14 residues. The CDR3 loop reads CSYGQGISNYGYTF. The DNA of the CDR3 is TGCAGTTACGGGCAGGGGATCTCTAACTATGGCTACACCTTC.

This clonotype was observed once. The chain couples TRBV6-5 to TRBJ2-7; perhaps TRBD1 as D (6 bases). Between the trimmed V and J ends, which lost 0 bases and 3 bases, there was a span of 15 bases. The CDR3 runs 16 residues. Germline values: CDR1 MNHEY, CDR2 SVGAGI. CDR3: CASSYSDRTGYYEQYF. CDR3 in DNA: TGTGCCAGCAGTTACTCTGACAGGACCGGGTACTACGAGCAGTACTTC.

V is TRBV24-1 and J is TRBJ2-2, with unresolved D. V lost 2 bases to trimming and J lost 4 bases, with 16 bases between them. The CDR3 sequence is 17 residues long. Germline V gene lookup returns CDR1 KGHDR and CDR2 SFDVKD. The CDR3 protein is CATSDYARPRGTGELFF. DNA for the CDR3: TGTGCCACCAGTGATTACGCCCGGCCCCGAGGCACCGGGGAGCTGTTTTTT.

The gene calls are TRBV7-6 and TRBJ1-3; maybe TRBD1 (6 bases). Germline V gives CDR1 SGHVS, CDR2 FNYEAQ. V was cut by 7 bases and J by 7 bases, with 14 bases left in between. The length of the CDR3 is 13 residues. The CDR3 DNA reads TGTGCCAGCATGGCAGGGGACATGAACACCATATATTTT. Translated: CASMAGDMNTIYF. Variable domain in full (rest from reference TRBV7-6 and TRBJ1-3): GAGVSQSPRYKVTKRGQDVALRCDPISGHVSLYWYRQALGQGPEFLTYFNYEAQQDKSGLPNDRFSAERPEGSISTLTIQRTEQRDSAMYRCASMAGDMNTIYFGEGSWLTVV.

The chain couples TRBV7-9 to TRBJ1-2; no reliable D call. Trimming cost V 0 bases and J 7 bases, with 18 bases left between them. The germline gives CDR1 SEHNR, CDR2 FQNEAQ (reference sequence). This CDR3 has 16 amino acids. The CDR3 spells CASSLAGTSVPGGYTF. The CDR3, as DNA: TGTGCCAGCAGCTTAGCGGGTACGAGTGTGCCCGGTGGCTACACCTTC.

V and J are TRBV5-1 and TRBJ1-1, with 10 bases fitting TRBD1. The germline CDR1 and CDR2 sequences are SGHRS and YFSETQ. V dropped 4 bases and J dropped 3; count of bases not matched to a gene: 6. The CDR3 length is 15 residues. The CDR3 is CASSNPGQGHTEAFF. The CDR3 region has the DNA TGCGCCAGCAGCAACCCGGGACAGGGGCACACTGAAGCTTTCTTT.

The J gene is TRBJ2-7, the V gene TRBV29-1; 11 bases agree with TRBD1. CDR3 size: 14 residues. The V gene end was trimmed by 7 bases and the J gene end by 1 base; junction bases not matched to a gene: 6. Germline V gene data show CDR1 as SQVTM and CDR2 as ANQGSEA. The CDR3 protein is CSALGTGGSYEQYF. DNA of the CDR3: TGCAGCGCCTTAGGGACAGGGGGTTCCTACGAGCAGTACTTC.

The CDR3 region is CSARGVRSTEAFF. The CDR3 region has the DNA TGCAGTGCTAGGGGGGTGAGAAGCACTGAAGCTTTCTTT. V is TRBV20-1 and J is TRBJ1-1; perhaps TRBD1 as D (5 bases). The V end lost 3 bases, the J end lost 4 bases, and 12 bases lay between the germline ends. Per germline, CDR1 DFQATT and CDR2 SNEGSKA (reference sequence). This CDR3 comprises 13 residues.

This clonotype was seen at least ten times. V usage is TRBV2 and J usage is TRBJ1-1; D is ambiguous. This CDR3 is 14 amino acids long. The V gene lost 4 bases and the J gene lost 0 bases, with 9 bases spanning the gap. Germline CDR1 reads SNHLY; CDR2 reads FYNNEI. The CDR3 coding sequence is TGTGCCAGCAGTGGAGGTGGCATGAACACTGAAGCTTTCTTT. Translating gives CASSGGGMNTEAFF.

The genes are TRBV11-2 and TRBJ2-7; no definite D call. Germline V gene lookup returns CDR1 SGHAT and CDR2 FQNNGV. The germline V and J ends were trimmed by 5 bases and 4 bases, with 15 bases remaining between them. The CDR3 spans 14 residues. For the CDR3, the DNA is TGTGCCAGCAGCCCCGAACTATATAGTTACGAGCAGTACTTC. Encoded protein: CASSPELYSYEQYF.

This chain links TRBV29-1 with TRBJ1-1; weak D call: TRBD1 (6 bases). The germline CDR1 and CDR2 sequences are SQVTM and ANQGSEA. The CDR3 totals 12 residues. The CDR3 loop reads CRGLKGDTEAFF. For the CDR3, the DNA is TGCAGGGGCTTGAAGGGGGACACTGAAGCTTTCTTT.

The rearrangement joins TRBV7-2 to TRBJ2-5; weak D call: TRBD2 (6 bases). CDR3 length: 15 residues. Germline CDR1 is SGHTA and CDR2 is FQGNSA. V lost 1 base and J lost 5, with 14 bases in between. CDR3 amino acids: CASSLGRGLSETQYF. CDR3 coding DNA: TGTGCCAGCAGCTTAGGGAGGGGACTCAGCGAGACCCAGTACTTC.

The V gene is TRBV13, the J gene TRBJ1-6; 7 bases are a match to TRBD1. The CDR3 loop spans 12 amino acids. With V trimmed by 6 bases and J by 16 bases, 9 bases remained unmatched. Germline values: CDR1 PRHDT, CDR2 FYEKMQ (reference sequence). The CDR3 DNA reads TGTGCCAGCAGTGACCAAGGGACAGCGCTCCACTTT. Translation gives CASSDQGTALHF.

This clonotype was recorded many times. The chain uses TRBV7-9 and TRBJ2-5; D might be TRBD2 (5 bases). Trimming removed 0 bases at V and 3 bases at J, with 8 bases between. There are 14 residues in the CDR3. The germline CDR1 and CDR2 sequences are SEHNR and FQNEAQ (reference sequence). The CDR3 reads CASSLAEAEETQYF. CDR3 bases: TGTGCCAGCAGCTTAGCGGAGGCCGAAGAGACCCAGTACTTC.

This sequence joins TRBV25-1 and TRBJ1-3; possible D gene TRBD1, 5 bases. V was pared by 5 bases and J by 3 bases, with 23 bases between. The CDR3 is made up of 18 amino acids. Germline V gives CDR1 MGHDK, CDR2 SYGVNS. As DNA, the CDR3 is TGTGCCAGCAGTCCACGTGCCCTCCGACAGAACTTTGGAAACACCATATATTTT. Translated: CASSPRALRQNFGNTIYF. The full variable domain, in which reference TRBV25-1 and TRBJ1-3 provide the parts outside the CDR3, is EADIYQTPRYLVIGTGKKITLECSQTMGHDKMYWYQQDPGMELHLIHYSYGVNSTEKGDLSSESTVSRIRTEHFPLTLESARPSHTSQYLCASSPRALRQNFGNTIYFGEGSWLTVV.